These T cell receptor beta chains were read from a single sample in a study of blood T cell repertoires in COVID-19. Sequenced by immunoSEQ multiplex PCR; TCRdb stores in-frame clones only, minus some. The data contain some 230,000 clones, 80% to 90% of them singletons. The sample taken for sequencing was peripheral blood. These receptors originate from a man aged 50 or older who had recovered from COVID-19. Each CDR3 is given with its conserved first and last residue. D genes are given only for firm matches. Rows may omit the clone size; those that give it use once, few, many or a size class.

>TRBV24-1|TRBD1|TRBJ2-5|few
TGTGCCACCAGTGATTCGACCGGGACAGGGACCGAGGAGACCCAGTACTTC
CATSDSTGTGTEETQYF
>TRBV5-8|TRBD2|TRBJ2-3|.
TGTGCCAGCAGCTTGGCTGGACTAGCGGGAGTCCCGAAAATTACAGATACGCAGTATTTT
CASSLAGLAGVPKITDTQYF
>TRBV7-2|.|TRBJ2-1|.
TGTGCCAGCAGCTTAGAAGCTATCTCCTACAATGAGCAGTTCTTC
CASSLEAISYNEQFF
>TRBV30|TRBD2|TRBJ2-7|once
TGTGCCATAGACGGGGGGTCCTACGAGCAGTACTTC
CAIDGGSYEQYF
>TRBV6-1|TRBD1|TRBJ2-7|many
TGTGCCAGCAGTGAAGACACAGGGGGCTCATACGAGCAGTACTTC
CASSEDTGGSYEQYF
>TRBV6-5|TRBD1|TRBJ2-7|.
TGTGCCAGCAGGGTCGGGACAGGGGTTACCTACGAGCAGTACTTC
CASRVGTGVTYEQYF
>TRBV19|.|TRBJ1-2|few
TGTGCCAGTAGTCTTACTAGGGATTATGGCTACACCTTC
CASSLTRDYGYTF
>TRBV6-5|TRBD2|TRBJ2-7|.
TGTGCCAGCACCTTGGGTGGGCTAGCGGGTGCGCTAGTCTTC
CASTLGGLAGALVF
>TRBV6-5|.|TRBJ2-5|.
TGTGCCAGCAGTTACATCGGGTCGGAGACCCAGTACTTC
CASSYIGSETQYF
>TRBV7-6|TRBD2|TRBJ2-1|.
TGTGCCAGCAGCTTAGGTGAGGGCCTAGCGGCCTGGCGGTACAATGAGCAGTTCTTC
CASSLGEGLAAWRYNEQFF
>TRBV13|TRBD2|TRBJ2-3|.
TGTGCCAGCAGCTTATCACCAAACCTAGCGGGAGGCGGCACAGATACGCAGTATTTT
CASSLSPNLAGGGTDTQYF
>TRBV3-1/TRBV3-2|TRBD1|TRBJ2-7|.
TGTGCCAGCAGCAAGACAGGGTTCGACGAGCAGTACTTC
CASSKTGFDEQYF
>TRBV19|TRBD1|TRBJ2-5|.
TGTGCCAGTAGCTCCCCCGGGACAGGCCTCACAGAGACCCAGTACTTC
CASSSPGTGLTETQYF
>TRBV5-1|.|TRBJ2-3|once
TGCGCCAGCAGCTCACCAGGTTATCATACGCAGTATTTT
CASSSPGYHTQYF
>TRBV6-5|TRBD2|TRBJ2-1|.
TGTGCCAGCAGTCGTCTAGCGGCCTACAATGAGCAGTTCTTC
CASSRLAAYNEQFF
>TRBV6-5|TRBD1|TRBJ2-7|.
TGTGCCAGCAGTTACCGAGGGGGCGCGACGCAATACGAGCAGTACTTC
CASSYRGGATQYEQYF
>TRBV27|TRBD2|TRBJ2-7|.
TGTGCCAGCAGCATTAGACTAGCGGGAGGCTACGAGCAGTACTTC
CASSIRLAGGYEQYF
>TRBV27|TRBD1|TRBJ1-2|.
TGTGCCAGCAGTACCAGGGACAGGGCGGGGGGCTACACCTTC
CASSTRDRAGGYTF
>TRBV6-5|TRBD1|TRBJ1-1|.
TGTGCCAGCAGCGCGGGACAGGGAAACACTGAAGCTTTCTTT
CASSAGQGNTEAFF
>TRBV6-5|.|TRBJ2-1|.
TGTGCCAGCAGGACAGCCAATGAGCAGTTCTTC
CASRTANEQFF
>TRBV2|TRBD2|TRBJ2-5|.
TGTGCCAGCAGTGTAGCGGGAGGTCAAGAGACCCAGTACTTC
CASSVAGGQETQYF
>TRBV2|.|TRBJ2-1|.
TGTGCCAGCAGTGATTTCAGGGGTTTAGGCAATGAGCAGTTCTTC
CASSDFRGLGNEQFF
>TRBV6-5|.|TRBJ2-7|.
TGTGCCAGCAGTTACTCTGGGGGACACATCTCCGAGCAGTACTTC
CASSYSGGHISEQYF
>TRBV6-6|TRBD1|TRBJ1-3|.
TGTGCCAGCAGTTTTCTCTTAGACAGGGCTGGAAACACCATATATTTT
CASSFLLDRAGNTIYF
>TRBV11-2|TRBD1|TRBJ1-2|once
TGTGCCAGCAGCCCGCACCTAGTGGCCGGGACAGTCGGCTATGGCTACACCTTC
CASSPHLVAGTVGYGYTF
>TRBV29-1|.|TRBJ1-2|.
TGCAGCGTTGAAGCGGCAGGCAACTATGGCTACACCTTC
CSVEAAGNYGYTF
>TRBV5-1|TRBD2|TRBJ2-7|.
TGCGCCAGCAGCTTGGCGACTAGCGGGTACGAGCAGTACTTC
CASSLATSGYEQYF
>TRBV12-3/TRBV12-4|.|TRBJ2-2|few
TGTGCCAGCGGGACTGGCAGCACCGGGGAGCTGTTTTTT
CASGTGSTGELFF
>TRBV6-5|TRBD1|TRBJ1-4|.
TGTGCCAGCAGACTACAGGGGGCTAGCGAAAAACTGTTTTTT
CASRLQGASEKLFF
>TRBV7-9|.|TRBJ2-7|.
TGTGCCAGCAGCTTGACAGACTACGAGCAGTACTTC
CASSLTDYEQYF
>TRBV11-2|TRBD1|TRBJ2-1|.
TGTGCCAGCAGCTTAGATAAACTGGTTACGGGACAGGTTATAAGGAATGAGCAGTTCTTC
CASSLDKLVTGQVIRNEQFF
>TRBV12-3/TRBV12-4|TRBD1|TRBJ1-1|.
TGTGCCAGCACCCAACAGGGGGAAGCTTTCTTT
CASTQQGEAFF
>TRBV11-2|TRBD2|TRBJ2-7|.
TGTGCCAGCAGCTCTATAGCGGGTCCAGGCTCCTACGAGCAGTACTTC
CASSSIAGPGSYEQYF
>TRBV15|TRBD1|TRBJ1-2|.
TGTGCCACCAGCAGGGACAGGGGAGTAGGTGGCTACACCTTC
CATSRDRGVGGYTF
>TRBV28|TRBD1|TRBJ1-5|.
TGTGCCAGCAGGCGGGACAGCAGCAATCAGCCCCAGCATTTT
CASRRDSSNQPQHF
>TRBV3-1/TRBV3-2|.|TRBJ2-7|.
TGTGCCAGCACAGAAACAGGGAGCTCCTACGAGCAGTACTTC
CASTETGSSYEQYF
>TRBV18|.|TRBJ2-4|once
TGTGCCAGCTCACCTACCAGAGAGGGCATTCAGTACTTC
CASSPTREGIQYF
>TRBV28|.|TRBJ1-4|.
TGTGCCAGCAGTTTGGGGCAGGGGTATGAAAAACTGTTTTTT
CASSLGQGYEKLFF
>TRBV7-9|.|TRBJ1-2|.
TGTGCCAGCAGCCGAGGTGCAACTAACTATGGCTACACCTTC
CASSRGATNYGYTF